This entry features one TCR beta chain sequence. This sample was taken from a study of shared clonotypes between healthy human individuals. TCRdb's table, derived via immunoSEQ multiplex PCR, lists solely in-frame clones and lacks some. The sample gives about 1.5 million clones, 98% of which show up once; roughly 0.4% is in the top ten. The germline gives CDR1 MNHNS, CDR2 SASEGT. The CDR3 covers 15 residues. V was trimmed by 6 bases and J by 1 base, leaving 15 bases between them. This chain joins TRBV6-1 and TRBJ1-1; no firm D call. The TCR sequence derives from a man aged 30 to 45 in good health. The sample taken for sequencing was naive CD4+ T cells sorted from blood. Subset here: CD45RA+ positively selected. The CDR3 region has the DNA TGTGCCAGCAGGACCCAGGTGTGGGCGAACACTGAAGCTTTCTTT. As protein: CASRTQVWANTEAFF.